These 29 T cell receptor beta chains came from one sample sequenced in a study of cytomegalovirus exposure and HLA in healthy donors (dated by TCRdb to the late 2010s). Library preparation employed the immunoSEQ multiplex PCR assay. The multiplex PCR relied on a mix of 60 forward primers for TCR Vbeta segments and 13 reverse primers for TCR Jbeta segments. TCRdb took over this immuneACCESS table, retaining in-frame rearrangements with V and J assigned. Such tables are incomplete; in checked studies, under half of the missing clones stem from an unresolved V gene, and the remainder is unexplained. Here the sample has approximately 220,000 clones; 76% occur a single time. The ten top clones hold roughly 0.6% of the sample. Sequenced input: PBMCs. The receptor set was obtained from a man between 18 and 29 years old in good health and CMV-seronegative.

This chain uses TRBV9 with TRBJ1-2; the match to TRBD1 covers 8 bases. The J segment lost 1 base and the V segment lost 5 bases, leaving 10 bases of the junction unmatched. The CDR3 consists of 16 residues. CDR1 and CDR2 from the germline V gene are SGDLS and YYNGEE. The CDR3 region is CASSGGRTGNNYGYTF. The CDR3 bases are TGTGCCAGCAGTGGGGGTCGGACAGGGAATAACTATGGCTACACCTTC.

The J gene is TRBJ2-7, the V gene TRBV12-5; 7 bases align to TRBD1. This CDR3 contains 13 residues. The germline V gene has CDR1 LGHNT and CDR2 FRNRAP. Unmatched junction bases numbered 5, after V lost 7 bases and J lost 2 bases. The CDR3 nucleotides are TGTGCTAGTGACATGGACAGGACCTACGAGCAGTACTTC. Protein product: CASDMDRTYEQYF.

The chain employs TRBV2 and TRBJ2-4; D is possibly TRBD1 (6 bases). Germline V lookup: CDR1 SNHLY, CDR2 FYNNEI. The CDR3 runs to 13 residues. Trimming cost V 6 bases and J 9 bases, with 15 bases left between them. The CDR3 nucleotides are TGTGCCAGCAGGAATAACAGGGATGGCATTCAGTACTTC. This sequence encodes CASRNNRDGIQYF.

The chain joins TRBV10-3 to TRBJ1-1; D is ambiguous. Germline V gene sequence: CDR1 ENHRY, CDR2 SYGVKD. The V end lost 0 bases, the J end lost 1 base, and 21 bases lay between the germline ends. The CDR3 has 19 amino acids. CDR3 nucleotide sequence: TGTGCCATCAGTGAGTCGACTGGCCTTATTACCCCTCAGAACACTGAAGCTTTCTTT. Translated, it gives CAISESTGLITPQNTEAFF.

DNA of the CDR3: TGCGCCAGCAGTTCTAGCGGGGGTTCCTACGAGCAGTACTTC. Translated, it gives CASSSSGGSYEQYF. The gene calls are TRBV4-1 and TRBJ2-7; 10 positions match TRBD2. V lost 6 bases to trimming and J lost 1 base; unmatched junction nucleotides: 3. Germline V lookup: CDR1 MGHRA, CDR2 YSYEKL. The CDR3 contains 14 residues.

The rearrangement uses TRBV9 and TRBJ1-2; no reliable D call. CDR3 size: 13 residues. The V gene lost 3 bases and the J gene lost 3 bases, with 9 bases spanning the gap. Germline assignment: CDR1 SGDLS and CDR2 YYNGEE. CDR3 sequence: CASSERVDYGYTF. CDR3 coding DNA: TGTGCCAGCAGCGAGAGGGTGGACTATGGCTACACCTTC.

V and J are TRBV11-2 and TRBJ2-7; D is possibly TRBD2 (6 bases). Germline loops: CDR1 SGHAT, CDR2 FQNNGV. The CDR3 is 14 residues long. V lost 3 bases, J lost 2 bases, and 11 bases lay in between. In nucleotides, the CDR3 is TGTGCCAGCAGCTTTAGCGGTTCTACCTACGAGCAGTACTTC. This encodes CASSFSGSTYEQYF.

The chain combines TRBV5-1 with TRBJ1-3, with 8 bases matching TRBD1. Germline V CDR1 and CDR2: SGHRS, YFSETQ. The CDR3 totals 15 residues. Unmatched junction bases numbered 3, after V lost 4 bases and J lost 0 bases. The DNA of the CDR3 is TGCGCCAGCAGCGTAGACAGGGGCTCTGGAAACACCATATATTTT. This codes for CASSVDRGSGNTIYF.

The rearrangement links TRBV6-1 to TRBJ2-1, with D hard to call. V lost 2 bases, J lost 6 bases, and 8 bases lay in between. CDR1 and CDR2 from the germline V gene are MNHNS and SASEGT. The length of the CDR3 is 13 residues. The CDR3 coding sequence is TGTGCCAGCAGTGAACTACCTATCAATGAGCAGTTCTTC. Translating it yields CASSELPINEQFF.

V gene TRBV11-2 combines with J gene TRBJ2-7; TRBD2 aligns across 9 bases. V lost 4 bases and J lost 2; bases outside the gene matches: 12. Germline CDR1 is SGHAT and CDR2 is FQNNGV. This CDR3 region has 17 residues. CDR3 protein: CASSSDLLSGRAYEQYF. The CDR3 region has the DNA TGTGCCAGCAGCTCGGATCTACTTAGCGGGAGAGCCTACGAGCAGTACTTC.

The genes are TRBV5-1 and TRBJ1-2; D might be TRBD1 (5 bases). Deletions cut 0 bases from V and 3 bases from J, with 9 bases between. Germline CDR1 is SGHRS and CDR2 is YFSETQ. This CDR3 contains 14 residues. This chain's CDR3 is CASSLGTPDYGYTF. CDR3 nucleotide sequence: TGCGCCAGCAGCTTGGGGACACCGGACTATGGCTACACCTTC.

The rearrangement uses TRBV29-1 and TRBJ1-2; TRBD1 aligns across 7 bases. The ends lost 6 bases at V and 8 bases at J; junction bases unmatched: 18. The CDR3 is 15 amino acids. The germline V gene has CDR1 SQVTM and CDR2 ANQGSEA. CDR3 coding DNA: TGCAGCGTGGGCAGAGACAGGGCCCATTCAGGGGGCTACACCTTC. Translation gives CSVGRDRAHSGGYTF.

The chain recombines TRBV28 with TRBJ2-2; 8 nucleotides align to TRBD1. J lost 6 bases, V lost 4 bases, and 7 bases had no gene match. Germline CDR1 is MDHEN and CDR2 is SYDVKM. The CDR3 contains 15 residues. CDR3 residues: CASSSPGGTSGELFF. The CDR3 DNA reads TGTGCCAGCAGTTCTCCAGGGGGCACGTCCGGGGAGCTGTTTTTT. The complete variable domain, with remaining parts taken from reference TRBV28 and TRBJ2-2, reads DVKVTQSSRYLVKRTGEKVFLECVQDMDHENMFWYRQDPGLGLRLIYFSYDVKMKEKGDIPEGYSVSREKKERFSLILESASTNQTSMYLCASSSPGGTSGELFFGEGSRLTVL.

The chain combines TRBV7-9 with TRBJ1-1; D call uncertain. There are 12 residues in the CDR3. Trimming removed 3 bases at V and 2 bases at J, with 4 bases between. CDR1 is SEHNR, CDR2 FQNEAQ, per germline (reference sequence). CDR3 bases: TGTGCCAGCAGCTTTTATAACACTGAAGCTTTCTTT. Its protein product is CASSFYNTEAFF.

The J gene is TRBJ1-1, the V gene TRBV28; maybe TRBD1 (6 bases). Between the trimmed V and J ends, which lost 7 bases and 1 base, there was a span of 10 bases. The CDR3 extends over 13 amino acids. Germline CDR1 MDHEN, CDR2 SYDVKM. In DNA form, the CDR3 reads TGTGCCAGCATCATGGACAGGAACACTGAAGCTTTCTTT. Protein sequence: CASIMDRNTEAFF. The whole variable domain, remainder taken from reference TRBV28 and TRBJ1-1, is DVKVTQSSRYLVKRTGEKVFLECVQDMDHENMFWYRQDPGLGLRLIYFSYDVKMKEKGDIPEGYSVSREKKERFSLILESASTNQTSMYLCASIMDRNTEAFFGQGTRLTVV.

The J gene is TRBJ1-4, the V gene TRBV7-6; D is possibly TRBD1 (5 bases). This CDR3 spans 15 amino acids. V shed 1 base and J shed 14 bases, with 20 bases lying between them. Looked up from germline, CDR1 is SGHVS and CDR2 is FNYEAQ. CDR3 sequence (DNA): TGTGCCAGCAGCTTAGGGCGGGGGACGGGGGGTTTTCTGTTTTTT. This sequence encodes CASSLGRGTGGFLFF.

V usage is TRBV10-2 and J usage is TRBJ2-3; D is unresolved. With 3 bases removed from V and 5 bases from J, the gap between germline ends came to 15 bases. This CDR3 contains 15 residues. Per the germline V gene, CDR1 is WSHSY and CDR2 is SAAADI. The CDR3: CASSEVELSLDTQYF. The DNA of the CDR3 is TGCGCCAGCAGTGAAGTTGAGTTAAGCTTAGATACGCAGTATTTT.

Only a few counts were recorded for this clone. The junction departs from germline at one end; a sequencing error may be responsible. The chain uses TRBV20-1 and TRBJ2-5, with D unclear. The CDR3 has 10 residues. CDR1 is DFQATT and CDR2 is SNEGSKA in the germline V gene (reference sequence). CDR3 in DNA: TGCAGCGCTAGTATGGAGACCCAGTACTTC. It encodes CSASMETQYF.

The chain combines TRBV19 with TRBJ1-2; TRBD1 aligns across 11 bases. The ends lost 7 bases at V and 2 bases at J; junction bases unmatched: 9. Germline V gives CDR1 LNHDA, CDR2 SQIVND (reference sequence). CDR3 size: 16 residues. CDR3 in DNA: TGTGCCAGTACCGGGACAGGGGGATCTCGGAACTATGGCTACACCTTC. As protein: CASTGTGGSRNYGYTF.

The rearrangement links TRBV5-1 to TRBJ2-5; D perhaps matches TRBD1 (6 bases). This CDR3 region has 15 residues. Per the germline V gene, CDR1 is SGHRS and CDR2 is YFSETQ. V was cut by 4 bases and J by 1 base, with 14 bases left in between. CDR3 nucleotide sequence: TGCGCCAGCAGCCTACAGGGTTTAGGCCAAGAGACCCAGTACTTC. Translating it yields CASSLQGLGQETQYF.

The rearrangement links TRBV5-4 to TRBJ1-2; TRBD1 aligns across 7 bases. Per the germline V gene, CDR1 is SGHNT and CDR2 is YYREEE (reference sequence). J lost 1 base, V lost 3 bases, and 6 bases had no gene match. CDR3 length equals 15 residues. CDR3 nucleotides: TGTGCCAGCAGCTCGGGACAGATACTTAACTATGGCTACACCTTC. As protein: CASSSGQILNYGYTF.

V and J are TRBV5-1 and TRBJ1-2; D is possibly TRBD1 (6 bases). Germline loops: CDR1 SGHRS, CDR2 YFSETQ. The CDR3 covers 17 residues. V lost 1 base to trimming and J lost 1 base, with 17 bases between them. The CDR3 here is CASSLQSGAGDNYGYTF. The CDR3 nucleotides are TGCGCCAGCAGCTTGCAATCTGGCGCAGGGGATAACTATGGCTACACCTTC. The variable domain in full, completed from reference TRBV5-1 and TRBJ1-2, reads KAGVTQTPRYLIKTRGQQVTLSCSPISGHRSVSWYQQTPGQGLQFLFEYFSETQRNKGNFPGRFSGRQFSNSRSEMNVSTLELGDSALYLCASSLQSGAGDNYGYTFGSGTRLTVV.

The J gene is TRBJ2-6, the V gene TRBV5-1; TRBD2 might be the D (6 bases). Trimming pared 4 bases from V and 2 bases from J, leaving 16 bases between. This CDR3 is 17 amino acids long. The germline CDR1 and CDR2 sequences are SGHRS and YFSETQ. DNA for the CDR3: TGCGCCAGCAGCCTTCGTAGAGGGGAGGCTGGGGCCAACGTCCTGACTTTC. Its protein is CASSLRRGEAGANVLTF.

The genes are TRBV5-1 and TRBJ1-2; 8 positions agree with TRBD1. The CDR3 is 14 residues long. J lost 7 bases, V lost 0 bases, and 5 bases had no gene match. CDR1 is SGHRS and CDR2 is YFSETQ in the germline V gene. CDR3: CASSLGQGFSGYTF. CDR3 DNA sequence: TGCGCCAGCAGCTTGGGACAGGGGTTCAGTGGCTACACCTTC.

This clone was observed once. CDR3 in amino acids: CAWTPDRAAEAFF. For the CDR3, the DNA is TGTGCCTGGACCCCCGACAGGGCCGCTGAAGCTTTCTTT. This chain connects TRBV30 to TRBJ1-1; 7 nucleotides match TRBD1. The CDR3 contains 13 residues. Per germline, CDR1 GTSNPN and CDR2 SVGIG (reference sequence). V was pared by 4 bases and J by 6 bases, with 8 bases of the junction left unmatched.

The chain joins TRBV19 to TRBJ2-5; 10 bases are shared with TRBD1. The J call is uncertain, as TRBJ2-7 better fits the DNA end. CDR1 and CDR2 (germline): LNHDA, SQIVND (reference sequence). The CDR3 sequence is 15 residues long. The CDR3 DNA reads TGTGCCAGTAGTATAGCGGGACAGGGGAGGCACGAGCAGTACTTC. This translates into CASSIAGQGRHEQYF.

V is TRBV7-3 and J is TRBJ2-3; D may be TRBD2 (5 bases). This CDR3 is built from 15 residues. V lost 3 bases and J 1 base, leaving 11 bases between the germline ends. Germline V gene sequence: CDR1 SGHTA, CDR2 FQGTGA. The DNA of the CDR3 is TGTGCCAGCAGCTTGATGGGTAGCGGCACAGATACGCAGTATTTT. Protein: CASSLMGSGTDTQYF.

The chain joins TRBV7-2 to TRBJ1-5; D might be TRBD1 (6 bases). The CDR3 is made up of 16 amino acids. Germline loops: CDR1 SGHTA, CDR2 FQGNSA. V was cut by 5 bases and J by 6 bases, with 20 bases left in between. The CDR3 region is CASSPIGGAWGQPQHF. The DNA of the CDR3 is TGTGCCAGCAGCCCAATAGGGGGGGCATGGGGTCAGCCCCAGCATTTT.

The chain combines TRBV6-6 with TRBJ1-2; D is ambiguous. This CDR3 has 13 amino acids. V lost 3 bases and J 6 bases, leaving 11 bases between the germline ends. Germline V gene data show CDR1 as MNHNY and CDR2 as SVGAGI (reference sequence). The CDR3 region is CASSYWRVDGYTF. CDR3 coding DNA: TGTGCCAGCAGTTATTGGAGGGTGGATGGCTACACCTTC.